Listed below are T cell receptor beta chains from one sample, sequenced in a study of a mutant IDH1 vaccine in newly diagnosed glioma. Method: immunoSEQ multiplex PCR; TCRdb's copy keeps in-frame clones and lacks some. The sample gives 25,000 to 35,000 clones, about 90% of which show up once; less than 25% is in the top ten. Which antigens these TCRs recognize remains unknown. Material: PBMCs, obtained from a glioma patient whose treatment included an IDH1 peptide vaccine. The receptors derive from a man younger than 35 with glioma. Both conserved end residues are part of each CDR3. The D gene is left open where the match is weak. Clone size, where shown, is once, few, many, or a class for clones that have expanded.

d_call	clone_size	v_call	j_call	cdr3_nt	cdr3_aa
TRBD2	NA	TRBV27	TRBJ2-1	TGTGCCAGCAGTTTGGGACTAGCGGGAGTAGAGCAGTTCTTC	CASSLGLAGVEQFF
TRBD1	once	TRBV10-3	TRBJ1-2	TGTGCCATCAGCCAGGGACAGGGCGCAGCTAACTATGGCTACACCTTC	CAISQGQGAANYGYTF
NA	NA	TRBV5-1	TRBJ2-1	TGCGCCAGCAGCTTCGGGGGACGGACCTACAATGAGCAGTTCTTC	CASSFGGRTYNEQFF
TRBD1	NA	TRBV6-4	TRBJ1-1	TGTGCCAGCAGTGACTCTGACAGGGGGAGTGAAGCTTTCTTT	CASSDSDRGSEAFF
TRBD2	NA	TRBV5-4	TRBJ2-1	TGTGCCAGCAGCTTGGAGACTAGCGGATACAATGAGCAGTTCTTC	CASSLETSGYNEQFF
NA	NA	TRBV4-2	TRBJ2-1	TGTGCCAGCAGCCAAGCGGGCGGCTCCTACAATGAGCAGTTCTTC	CASSQAGGSYNEQFF
TRBD1	NA	TRBV5-6	TRBJ2-1	TGTGCCAGCAGCTTGAGGGACAGGACCTACAATGAGCAGTTCTTC	CASSLRDRTYNEQFF
TRBD2	NA	TRBV9	TRBJ2-3	TGTGCCAGCAGCGTAGATTACGGGAGGAGCACAGATACGCAGTATTTT	CASSVDYGRSTDTQYF
NA	few	TRBV28	TRBJ1-1	TGTGCCAGCAGCCCAGCGGCTGACACTGAAGCTTTCTTT	CASSPAADTEAFF
NA	NA	TRBV6-6	TRBJ2-7	TGTGCCAGCAGTTACTCGATTGGGGTACAGCCGGGGGAGCAGTACTTC	CASSYSIGVQPGEQYF
NA	NA	TRBV6-5	TRBJ1-1	TGTGCCAGCAGATCCGACAGGAACACTGAAGCTTTCTTT	CASRSDRNTEAFF
NA	NA	TRBV19	TRBJ2-7	TGTGCCAGTAGTCCTTCGACGGGAACCTACGAGCAGTACTTC	CASSPSTGTYEQYF
NA	NA	TRBV5-1	TRBJ1-4	TGCGCCAGCAGCGTTGGACGGAGTAATGAAAAACTGTTTTTT	CASSVGRSNEKLFF
NA	NA	TRBV6-4	TRBJ1-1	TGTGCCAGCAGTGACACGGGGAACACTGAAGCTTTCTTT	CASSDTGNTEAFF
NA	NA	TRBV7-2	TRBJ1-1	TGTGCCAGCAGCTGGGGGGGGCAGGACACTGAAGCTTTCTTT	CASSWGGQDTEAFF
TRBD1	NA	TRBV29-1	TRBJ2-3	TGCAGCGTCACAGGGGCTGGAGTGACAGATACGCAGTATTTT	CSVTGAGVTDTQYF
NA	NA	TRBV19	TRBJ1-5	TGTGCCAGTAGTATAACGGTAGGGAGCAATCAGCCCCAGCATTTT	CASSITVGSNQPQHF
NA	NA	TRBV4-2	TRBJ1-3	TGTGCCAGCAGCCAAGACAGGGGAAGAGGAAACACCATATATTTT	CASSQDRGRGNTIYF
NA	NA	TRBV4-3	TRBJ1-1	TGCGCCAGCAGCCAAGACTATTGGGGGACTGAAGCTTTCTTT	CASSQDYWGTEAFF
NA	NA	TRBV4-2	TRBJ2-2	TGTGCCAGCAGCCAAGTTAGGGATGACGGAGGATCGAACACCGGGGAGCTGTTTTTT	CASSQVRDDGGSNTGELFF
NA	NA	TRBV1	TRBJ1-5	TGCACCAGCAGCCAAGACATCAAGTTAGGGGAGCAGCCCCAGCATTTT	CTSSQDIKLGEQPQHF
NA	NA	TRBV5-4	TRBJ1-1	TGTGCCAGCAGTTATCAGGGGACCACTGAAGCTTTCTTT	CASSYQGTTEAFF
NA	NA	TRBV28	TRBJ2-7	TGTGCCAGCAGTTTAGCGGGGACGGGGGGCGTGCAGTACTTC	CASSLAGTGGVQYF
NA	NA	TRBV5-1	TRBJ1-1	TGCGCCAGCAGGCCAGACTGGGGGAACACTGAAGCTTTCTTT	CASRPDWGNTEAFF